This record covers a single T cell receptor beta chain. Antigen unknown. This entry is derived from a study of cytomegalovirus exposure and HLA in healthy donors. At the level of the study: Earlier results showed approximately 110 million unique TCR beta sequences derived from around 170 million T cells.

General study findings and limits: Reported results showed that the classifier diagnosed cytomegalovirus status with high specificity and sensitivity.

Use of 60 Vbeta and 13 Jbeta primers characterized the PCR. Generated by immunoSEQ multiplex PCR, the TCRdb table keeps only in-frame clones and is missing some. The sample data list roughly 54,000 clones. The receptor's source is a woman under 40 in good health and CMV-seropositive. Sequenced: PBMCs.

CDR3 bases: TGCGCCAGCAGCAAGGACAGAACCTACGAGCAGTACTTC. Encoded protein: CASSKDRTYEQYF. This chain uses TRBV5-1 with TRBJ2-7, with D perhaps matching TRBD1 (6 bases). The CDR3 is made up of 13 amino acids. V was trimmed by 4 bases and J by 2 bases, leaving 10 bases between them. Germline values: CDR1 SGHRS, CDR2 YFSETQ.